Listed here are 7 T cell receptor beta chains from one sample, sequenced in a study of blood T cell repertoires in COVID-19. Some clones are missing from TCRdb's copy, which holds only in-frame ones; the method was immunoSEQ multiplex PCR. Of about 270,000 clones listed, under 95% are singletons. Sequencing input: PBMCs or T cells enriched from blood (not recorded which). These receptors originate from a woman aged 35 to 49 with acute COVID-19.

This clone was found once. V and J are TRBV11-3 and TRBJ2-7, with TRBD2 matching 13 bases. J was trimmed by 5 bases and V by 5 bases; bases with no gene match: 15. CDR3 size: 18 residues. The germline V gene has CDR1 SGHNT and CDR2 YENEEA. CDR3 protein: CASSGSPGLAGSDNEQYF. The CDR3 DNA reads as TGTGCCAGCAGCGGAAGCCCGGGACTAGCGGGAAGCGACAACGAGCAGTACTTC.

The CDR3 here is CASQPDRGWETGELFF. The DNA for the CDR3 is TGTGCCAGCCAACCCGACAGGGGTTGGGAAACCGGGGAGCTGTTTTTT. The J gene is TRBJ2-2, the V gene TRBV19, with 8 nucleotides matching TRBD1. This CDR3 region has 16 residues. V lost 9 bases to trimming and J lost 5 bases; unmatched junction nucleotides: 14. Germline-derived CDR1 and CDR2 are LNHDA and SQIVND (reference sequence).

The CDR3 nucleotides are TGTGCCAGCAGCTTAGCCCCGACTCCTAACACCGGGGAGCTGTTTTTT. Translation: CASSLAPTPNTGELFF. The J gene is TRBJ2-2, the V gene TRBV7-2, with D unresolved. Between the trimmed V and J ends, which lost 0 bases and 2 bases, there was a span of 10 bases. The germline V gene encodes CDR1 SGHTA and CDR2 FQGNSA. The CDR3 covers 16 residues.

V gene TRBV6-5 combines with J gene TRBJ1-1; D gene unclear. V was shortened by 2 bases and J by 0 bases, with 10 bases between the two germline ends. The CDR3 has 15 amino acids. Germline CDR1 MNHEY, CDR2 SVGAGI. The CDR3 bases are TGTGCCAGCAGTTACGCCCGGGTTGTGAACACTGAAGCTTTCTTT. Translating gives CASSYARVVNTEAFF.

As DNA, the CDR3 is TGTGCCACCAGTGATTTGGCCGCAGGGATGGATGGCTACACCTTC. Protein sequence: CATSDLAAGMDGYTF. The chain is built from TRBV24-1 and TRBJ1-2; a possible D gene is TRBD1 (5 bases). V lost 0 bases to trimming and J lost 6 bases, with 13 bases between them. Germline V gives CDR1 KGHDR, CDR2 SFDVKD. The CDR3 has 15 amino acids.

This rearrangement joins TRBV30 to TRBJ1-2; a weak D match, TRBD1 (5 bases). Looked up from germline, CDR1 is GTSNPN and CDR2 is SVGIG (reference sequence). The CDR3 has 14 residues. V lost 2 bases to trimming and J lost 1 base, with 11 bases between them. The CDR3 coding sequence is TGTGCCTGGAGTCACTCAGACAGTAACTATGGCTACACCTTC. Amino acids: CAWSHSDSNYGYTF.

The chain combines TRBV5-1 with TRBJ2-3, with D uncertain. V was clipped by 1 base and J by 4 bases, with 19 bases between them. The CDR3 contains 17 residues. Germline CDR1 SGHRS, CDR2 YFSETQ. CDR3 protein: CASSLFTNRPSADTQYF. The DNA of the CDR3 is TGCGCCAGCAGCTTGTTTACTAACCGCCCCTCCGCAGATACGCAGTATTTT.